Below, 18 T cell receptor beta chains from the same sample are listed, as sequenced in a study of blood T cell repertoires in COVID-19. Sequenced by immunoSEQ multiplex PCR; TCRdb stores in-frame clones only, minus some. The sample shows a few hundred thousand clones, 80% to 90% of them seen only once. Sequenced: peripheral blood. Receptor source: a woman between 40 and 50 years old who had recovered from COVID-19.

The chain couples TRBV2 to TRBJ1-1; D might be TRBD1 (6 bases). V dropped 8 bases and J dropped 8 bases, with 24 bases sitting between them. Germline-derived CDR1 and CDR2 are SNHLY and FYNNEI. The CDR3 length is 15 residues. The CDR3 coding sequence is TGTGCCAGCGTATCCCCGGACAGCCGTAAAATCGAAGCTTTCTTT. Residues: CASVSPDSRKIEAFF.

The chain recombines TRBV4-2 with TRBJ1-2; possibly TRBD1 for D (6 bases). CDR1 LGHNA and CDR2 YNFKEQ come from the germline V gene. Trimming cost V 3 bases and J 6 bases, with 17 bases left between them. This CDR3 contains 15 residues. CDR3 DNA: TGTGCCAGCAGCCAGGAACGATTGGACAGTGATGGCTACACCTTC. Translated, it gives CASSQERLDSDGYTF.

The chain is built from TRBV7-9 and TRBJ1-6, with 11 bases identical to TRBD1. After removal of 4 bases from V and 9 bases from J, the junction contained 8 bases not matched to a gene. CDR1 and CDR2 from the germline V gene are SEHNR and FQNEAQ (reference sequence). The CDR3 extends over 16 amino acids. The CDR3 here is CASSYLGQGARSPLHF. CDR3 DNA: TGTGCCAGCAGCTACCTAGGACAGGGGGCGCGTTCACCCCTCCACTTT.

The chain uses TRBV5-1 and TRBJ1-1; TRBD1 agrees at 9 bases. There are 14 residues in the CDR3. Unmatched junction bases numbered 6, after V lost 3 bases and J lost 6 bases. The germline V gene has CDR1 SGHRS and CDR2 YFSETQ. DNA for the CDR3: TGCGCCAGCAGCTCGACAGGGGGTGGTCCTGAAGCTTTCTTT. This encodes CASSSTGGGPEAFF. Variable domain in full (rest from reference TRBV5-1 and TRBJ1-1): KAGVTQTPRYLIKTRGQQVTLSCSPISGHRSVSWYQQTPGQGLQFLFEYFSETQRNKGNFPGRFSGRQFSNSRSEMNVSTLELGDSALYLCASSSTGGGPEAFFGQGTRLTVV.

This clone was observed once. The chain carries TRBV7-8 and TRBJ1-3; 7 bases are shared with TRBD1. The trim removed 1 base at V and 0 bases at J, leaving 6 bases unmatched. The CDR3 covers 17 residues. CDR1 is SGHVS and CDR2 is FQNEAQ in the germline V gene. CDR3 protein: CASSLVLGQFSGNTIYF. The DNA for the CDR3 is TGTGCCAGCAGCTTAGTTTTGGGACAGTTCTCTGGAAACACCATATATTTT.

On this clone: One end of the junction varies from germline; a read error may be responsible. The chain combines TRBV10-3 with TRBJ2-7; 8 nucleotides agree with TRBD2. There are 13 residues in the CDR3. Germline CDR1 and CDR2: ENHRY and SYGVKD. CDR3 loop: CAISEERGSTMRF. The CDR3 region has the DNA TGTGCCATCAGTGAGGAGCGGGGGTCCACAATGCGCTTC.

The CDR3 is CASSLGTGRGDTQYF. The CDR3 DNA reads TGTGCCAGCAGCTTAGGGACAGGTCGTGGAGATACGCAGTATTTT. This sequence joins TRBV7-3 and TRBJ2-3; 8 nucleotides agree with TRBD1. Germline loops: CDR1 SGHTA, CDR2 FQGTGA. CDR3 length: 15 residues. The ends lost 2 bases at V and 5 bases at J; junction bases unmatched: 6.

The J gene is TRBJ2-5, the V gene TRBV11-2; weak D call: TRBD2 (6 bases). Trimming shortened V by 1 base and J by 2 bases, and 11 bases separated the two germline ends. The CDR3 covers 15 residues. Germline CDR1 and CDR2: SGHAT and FQNNGV. CDR3: CASSLGGTRQETQYF. The DNA for the CDR3 is TGTGCCAGCAGCTTAGGCGGGACGAGACAAGAGACCCAGTACTTC.

V usage is TRBV20-1 and J usage is TRBJ1-2; D not certain. This CDR3 spans 14 amino acids. Germline V gives CDR1 DFQATT, CDR2 SNEGSKA (reference sequence). Trimming shortened V by 3 bases and J by 4 bases, and 15 bases separated the two germline ends. CDR3 nucleotide sequence: TGCAGTGCTAGTGACGGCTCCACTAGCTATGGCTACACCTTC. Residues: CSASDGSTSYGYTF.

This sequence joins TRBV7-3 and TRBJ2-1; D remains unclear. Germline V gene data show CDR1 as SGHTA and CDR2 as FQGTGA. This CDR3 comprises 18 residues. V lost 1 base and J lost 0, with 16 bases in between. The CDR3 reads CASSLITGRASSYNEQFF. In DNA, the CDR3 is TGTGCCAGCAGCTTAATAACTGGCCGAGCGAGCTCCTACAATGAGCAGTTCTTC.

The chain joins TRBV3-1 (or the pseudogene TRBV3-2) to TRBJ1-2, with TRBD1 matching 11 bases. The CDR3 has 16 residues. The ends lost 1 base at V and 7 bases at J; junction bases unmatched: 8. Germline assignment: CDR1 LGHDT and CDR2 YNNKEL (reference sequence). CDR3 bases: TGTGCCAGCAGCCAAGTGTGGACAGGGGGCGCAGGTGGCTACACCTTC. Encoded protein: CASSQVWTGGAGGYTF.

This clone has just a few counts. CDR3: CASTQGGHDQPQHF. The DNA for the CDR3 is TGTGCCAGCACCCAGGGTGGACACGATCAGCCCCAGCATTTT. This rearrangement joins TRBV28 to TRBJ1-5; TRBD1 might be the D (5 bases). Between the trimmed V and J ends, which lost 7 bases and 5 bases, there was a span of 15 bases. The CDR3 is 14 amino acids. CDR1 is MDHEN and CDR2 is SYDVKM in the germline V gene.

The chain recombines TRBV9 with TRBJ2-5; 7 bases are shared with TRBD1. From germline, CDR1 is SGDLS and CDR2 YYNGEE. Trimming took 4 bases from V and 0 from J; bases not matched to a gene: 12. The CDR3 contains 17 residues. CDR3 region: CASSPSSGTAYQETQYF. The CDR3 nucleotides are TGTGCCAGCAGCCCCTCCTCCGGGACAGCCTACCAAGAGACCCAGTACTTC. Together with reference TRBV9 and TRBJ2-5, the CDR3 gives the full variable domain: DSGVTQTPKHLITATGQRVTLRCSPRSGDLSVYWYQQSLDQGLQFLIQYYNGEERAKGNILERFSAQQFPDLHSELNLSSLELGDSALYFCASSPSSGTAYQETQYFGPGTRLLVL.

V gene TRBV28 combines with J gene TRBJ1-5, with D maybe TRBD1 (6 bases). V gave up 4 bases and J gave up 4 bases, with 11 bases separating them. Germline CDR1 and CDR2: MDHEN and SYDVKM. This CDR3 is built from 14 residues. CDR3 nucleotide sequence: TGTGCCAGCAGTTCACACAGGGATAATCAGCCCCAGCATTTT. It translates to CASSSHRDNQPQHF.

CDR3 in amino acids: CASSERQGAQAETQYF. For the CDR3, the DNA is TGTGCCAGCAGCGAACGACAGGGGGCGCAAGCAGAGACCCAGTACTTC. The V call is TRBV9, the J call TRBJ2-5; 10 positions agree with TRBD1. V lost 3 bases and J lost 4; bases outside the gene matches: 9. CDR3 size: 16 residues. Germline assignment: CDR1 SGDLS and CDR2 YYNGEE.

The CDR3 loop reads CATSREGPGGNQPQHF. The CDR3 DNA sequence: TGTGCCACCAGCAGGGAGGGCCCCGGCGGCAATCAGCCCCAGCATTTT. The V and J genes are TRBV15 and TRBJ1-5; D remains ambiguous. Per germline, CDR1 LNHNV and CDR2 YYDKDF (reference sequence). CDR3 length equals 16 residues. V was trimmed by 3 bases and J by 2 bases, leaving 14 bases between them.

V and J are TRBV7-6 and TRBJ2-1; 12 nucleotides line up with TRBD2. The CDR3 is 16 amino acids. In germline, CDR1 is SGHVS, CDR2 FNYEAQ. V dropped 3 bases and J dropped 5; count of bases not matched to a gene: 5. CDR3 amino acids: CASSFPSGGDNNEQFF. The DNA of the CDR3 is TGTGCCAGCAGCTTTCCTAGCGGGGGGGACAACAATGAGCAGTTCTTC.

The chain joins TRBV5-6 to TRBJ1-4; TRBD1 might be the D (6 bases). V was cut by 5 bases and J by 6 bases, with 17 bases left in between. Germline values: CDR1 SGHDT, CDR2 YYEEEE. The CDR3 covers 15 residues. The DNA for the CDR3 is TGTGCCAGCAGAACCACAGGGAGTTTAGATGAAAAACTGTTTTTT. Its protein product is CASRTTGSLDEKLFF.